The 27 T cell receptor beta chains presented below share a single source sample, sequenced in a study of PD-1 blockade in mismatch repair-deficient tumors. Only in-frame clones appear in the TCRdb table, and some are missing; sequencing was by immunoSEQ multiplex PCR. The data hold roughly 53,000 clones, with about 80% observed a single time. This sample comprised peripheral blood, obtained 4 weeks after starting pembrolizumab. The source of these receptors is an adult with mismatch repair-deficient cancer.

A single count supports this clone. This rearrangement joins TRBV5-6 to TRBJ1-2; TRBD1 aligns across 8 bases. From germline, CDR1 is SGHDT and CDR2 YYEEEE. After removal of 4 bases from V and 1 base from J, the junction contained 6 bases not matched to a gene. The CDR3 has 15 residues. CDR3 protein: CASSVDDRGNYGYTF. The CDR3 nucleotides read TGTGCCAGCAGCGTAGATGACAGGGGTAACTATGGCTACACCTTC.

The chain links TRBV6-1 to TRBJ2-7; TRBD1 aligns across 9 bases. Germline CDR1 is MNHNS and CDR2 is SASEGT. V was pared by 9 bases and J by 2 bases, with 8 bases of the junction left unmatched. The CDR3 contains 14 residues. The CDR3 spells CASRDRAFAYEQYF. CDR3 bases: TGTGCCAGTAGGGACAGGGCTTTTGCCTACGAGCAGTACTTC.

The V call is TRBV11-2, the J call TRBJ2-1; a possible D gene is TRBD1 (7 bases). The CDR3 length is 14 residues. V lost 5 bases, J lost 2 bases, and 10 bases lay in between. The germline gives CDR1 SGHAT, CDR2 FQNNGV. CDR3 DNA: TGTGCCAGCAGCGGAGGGACAGCCTACAATGAGCAGTTCTTC. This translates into CASSGGTAYNEQFF.

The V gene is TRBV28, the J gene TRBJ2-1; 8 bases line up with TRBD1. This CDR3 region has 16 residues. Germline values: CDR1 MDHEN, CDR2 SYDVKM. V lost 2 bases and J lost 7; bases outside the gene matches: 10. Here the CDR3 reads CASSLEVSRGHNEQFF. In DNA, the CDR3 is TGTGCCAGCAGTTTAGAAGTGAGCAGGGGGCATAATGAGCAGTTCTTC.

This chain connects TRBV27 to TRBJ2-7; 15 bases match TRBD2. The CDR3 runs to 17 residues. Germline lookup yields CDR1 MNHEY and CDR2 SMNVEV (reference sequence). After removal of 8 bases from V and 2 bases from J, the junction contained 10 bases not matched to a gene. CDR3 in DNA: TGTGCCAGCCGAACCGGACTAGCGGGAGGGCCTGCCTACGAGCAGTACTTC. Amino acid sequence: CASRTGLAGGPAYEQYF.

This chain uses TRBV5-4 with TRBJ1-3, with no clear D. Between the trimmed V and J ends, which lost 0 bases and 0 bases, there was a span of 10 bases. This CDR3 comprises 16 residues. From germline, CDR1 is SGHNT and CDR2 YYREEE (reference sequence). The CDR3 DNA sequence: TGTGCCAGCAGCTTGGGGCAGCTGTTCTCTGGAAACACCATATATTTT. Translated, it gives CASSLGQLFSGNTIYF.

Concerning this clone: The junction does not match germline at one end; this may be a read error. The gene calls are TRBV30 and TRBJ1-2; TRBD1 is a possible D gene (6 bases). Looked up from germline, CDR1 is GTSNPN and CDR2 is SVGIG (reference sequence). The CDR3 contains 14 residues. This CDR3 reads CAWDKAGAVGSLGF. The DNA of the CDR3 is TGTGCCTGGGACAAAGCAGGGGCTGTCGGATCGTTAGGATTC.

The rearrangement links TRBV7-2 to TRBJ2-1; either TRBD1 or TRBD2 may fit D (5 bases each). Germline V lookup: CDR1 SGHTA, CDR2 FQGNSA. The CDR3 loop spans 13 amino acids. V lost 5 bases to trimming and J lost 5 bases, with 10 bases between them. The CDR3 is CASSPGRDNEQFF. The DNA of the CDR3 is TGTGCCAGCAGCCCGGGACGGGACAATGAGCAGTTCTTC.

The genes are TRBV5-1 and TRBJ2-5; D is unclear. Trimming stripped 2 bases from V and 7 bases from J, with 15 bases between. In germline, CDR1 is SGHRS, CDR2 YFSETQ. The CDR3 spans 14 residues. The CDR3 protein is CASSFSDGKGTQYF. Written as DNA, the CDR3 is TGCGCCAGCAGCTTCTCGGACGGAAAAGGGACCCAGTACTTC.

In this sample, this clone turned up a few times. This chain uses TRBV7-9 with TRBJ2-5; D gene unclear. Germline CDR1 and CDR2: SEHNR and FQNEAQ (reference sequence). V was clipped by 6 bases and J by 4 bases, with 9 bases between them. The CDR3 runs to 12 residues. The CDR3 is CASRGLLETQYF. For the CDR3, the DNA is TGTGCCAGCAGAGGGCTATTAGAGACCCAGTACTTC.

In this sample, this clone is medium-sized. The CDR3 DNA is TGTGCCAGCAGTTACACTTCAGATAGATCATCCTACGAGCAGTACTTC. Its protein is CASSYTSDRSSYEQYF. The chain links TRBV6-5 to TRBJ2-7; unclear D gene. CDR3 size: 16 residues. Germline loops: CDR1 MNHEY, CDR2 SVGAGI. V dropped 2 bases and J dropped 1 base, with 15 bases sitting between them.

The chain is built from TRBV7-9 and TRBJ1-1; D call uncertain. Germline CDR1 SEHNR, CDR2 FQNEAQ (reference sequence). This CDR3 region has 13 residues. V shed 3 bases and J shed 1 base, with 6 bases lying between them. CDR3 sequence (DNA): TGTGCCAGCAGCTTTCTCCGGAACACTGAAGCTTTCTTT. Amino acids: CASSFLRNTEAFF.

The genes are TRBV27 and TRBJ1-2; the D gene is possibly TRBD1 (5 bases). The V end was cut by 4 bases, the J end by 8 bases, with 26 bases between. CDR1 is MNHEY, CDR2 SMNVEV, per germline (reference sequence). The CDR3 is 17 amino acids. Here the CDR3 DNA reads TGTGCCAGCAGTTCAACCATTGGTGGTGTCCCCTGGGACGGCTACACCTTC. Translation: CASSSTIGGVPWDGYTF.

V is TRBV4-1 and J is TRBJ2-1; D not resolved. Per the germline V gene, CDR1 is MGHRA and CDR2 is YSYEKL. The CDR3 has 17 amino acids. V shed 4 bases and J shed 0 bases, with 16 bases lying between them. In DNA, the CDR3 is TGCGCCAGCAGCCCTGTAGAGGTACCCTCCTCCTACAATGAGCAGTTCTTC. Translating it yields CASSPVEVPSSYNEQFF.

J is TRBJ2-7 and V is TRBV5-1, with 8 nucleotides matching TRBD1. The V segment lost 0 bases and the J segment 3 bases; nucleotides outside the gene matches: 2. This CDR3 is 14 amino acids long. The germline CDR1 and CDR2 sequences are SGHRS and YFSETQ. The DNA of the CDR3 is TGCGCCAGCAGCTTGGGGACAGGGATCTACGAGCAGTACTTC. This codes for CASSLGTGIYEQYF.

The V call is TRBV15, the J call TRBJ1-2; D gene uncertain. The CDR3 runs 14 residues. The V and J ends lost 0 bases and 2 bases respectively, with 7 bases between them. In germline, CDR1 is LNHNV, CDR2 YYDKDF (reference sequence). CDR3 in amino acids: CATSRDGNNYGYTF. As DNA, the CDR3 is TGTGCCACCAGCAGAGACGGCAACAACTATGGCTACACCTTC.

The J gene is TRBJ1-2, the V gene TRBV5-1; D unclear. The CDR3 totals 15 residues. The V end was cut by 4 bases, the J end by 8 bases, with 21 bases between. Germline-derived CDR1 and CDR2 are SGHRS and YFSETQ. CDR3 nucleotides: TGCGCCAGCAGCCCTATACAGTCCTCACTGGGAGGCTACACCTTC. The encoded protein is CASSPIQSSLGGYTF.

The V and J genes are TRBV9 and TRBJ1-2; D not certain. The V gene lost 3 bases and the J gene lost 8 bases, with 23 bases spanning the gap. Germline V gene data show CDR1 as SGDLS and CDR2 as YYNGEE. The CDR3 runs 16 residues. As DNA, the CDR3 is TGTGCCAGCAGCGCAGAGCCCACTCGGGCCCCAGCGGGCTACACCTTC. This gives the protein CASSAEPTRAPAGYTF. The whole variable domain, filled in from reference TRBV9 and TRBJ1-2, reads DSGVTQTPKHLITATGQRVTLRCSPRSGDLSVYWYQQSLDQGLQFLIQYYNGEERAKGNILERFSAQQFPDLHSELNLSSLELGDSALYFCASSAEPTRAPAGYTFGSGTRLTVV.

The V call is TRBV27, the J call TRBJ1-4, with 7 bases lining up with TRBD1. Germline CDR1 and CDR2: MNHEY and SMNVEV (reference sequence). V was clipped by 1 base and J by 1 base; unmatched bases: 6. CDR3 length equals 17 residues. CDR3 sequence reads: CASSLWAGGGTNEKLFF. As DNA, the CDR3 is TGTGCCAGCAGTTTATGGGCAGGGGGTGGAACTAATGAAAAACTGTTTTTT.

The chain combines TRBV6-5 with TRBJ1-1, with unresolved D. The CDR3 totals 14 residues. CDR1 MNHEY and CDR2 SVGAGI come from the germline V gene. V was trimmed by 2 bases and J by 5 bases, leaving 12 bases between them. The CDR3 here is CASSYGPGVTEAFF. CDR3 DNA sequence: TGTGCCAGCAGTTACGGTCCGGGAGTAACTGAAGCTTTCTTT.

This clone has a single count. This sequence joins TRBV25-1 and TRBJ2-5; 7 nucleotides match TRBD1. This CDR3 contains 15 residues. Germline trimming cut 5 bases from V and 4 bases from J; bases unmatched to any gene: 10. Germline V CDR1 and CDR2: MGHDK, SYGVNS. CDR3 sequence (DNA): TGTGCCAGCAGTCCCTCCGGGACAGAAGGAGAGACCCAGTACTTC. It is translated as CASSPSGTEGETQYF.

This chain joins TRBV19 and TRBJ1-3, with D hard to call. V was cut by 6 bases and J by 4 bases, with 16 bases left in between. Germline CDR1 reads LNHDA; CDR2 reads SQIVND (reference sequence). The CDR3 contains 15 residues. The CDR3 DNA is TGTGCCAGTAGAGGAGAGGGAATCGGCGGAAACACCATATATTTT. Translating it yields CASRGEGIGGNTIYF.

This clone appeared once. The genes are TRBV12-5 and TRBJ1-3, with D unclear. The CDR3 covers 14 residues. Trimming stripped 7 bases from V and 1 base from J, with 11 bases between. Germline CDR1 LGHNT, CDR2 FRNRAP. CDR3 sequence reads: CASAPPGSGNTIYF. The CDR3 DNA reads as TGTGCTAGTGCCCCCCCGGGATCTGGAAACACCATATATTTT.

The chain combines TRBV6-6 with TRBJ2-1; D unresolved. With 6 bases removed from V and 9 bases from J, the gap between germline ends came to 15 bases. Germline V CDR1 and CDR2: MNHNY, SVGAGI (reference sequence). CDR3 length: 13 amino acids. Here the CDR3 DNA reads TGTGCCAGCAGGCGGACGTTTACATCTGAGCAGTTCTTC. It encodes CASRRTFTSEQFF.

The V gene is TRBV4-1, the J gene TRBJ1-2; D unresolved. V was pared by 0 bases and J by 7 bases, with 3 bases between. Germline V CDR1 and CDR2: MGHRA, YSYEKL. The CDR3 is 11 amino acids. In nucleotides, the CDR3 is TGCGCCAGCAGCCAAGAGTCTGGCTACACCTTC. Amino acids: CASSQESGYTF.

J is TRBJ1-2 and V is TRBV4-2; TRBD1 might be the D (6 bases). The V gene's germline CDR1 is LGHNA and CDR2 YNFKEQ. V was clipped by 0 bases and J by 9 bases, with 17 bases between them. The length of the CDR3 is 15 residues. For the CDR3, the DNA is TGTGCCAGCAGCCAAGAGCCACAGGGCACCCTTAGCTACACCTTC. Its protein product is CASSQEPQGTLSYTF.

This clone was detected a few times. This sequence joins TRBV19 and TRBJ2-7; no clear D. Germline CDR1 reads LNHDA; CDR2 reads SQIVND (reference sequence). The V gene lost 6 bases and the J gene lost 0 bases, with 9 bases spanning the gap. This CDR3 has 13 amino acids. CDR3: CASSWGSSYEQYF. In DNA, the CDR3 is TGTGCCAGTAGCTGGGGTAGCTCCTACGAGCAGTACTTC.